One sample yielded the 22 T cell receptor beta chains listed below, sequenced in a study of beta chain features in type 1 diabetes. General study results and limits: Patients with Type 1 diabetes showed moderately but significantly shorter TCRB CDR3s in all four CD4+ subsets.

The antigens for these receptors are not known. Sequencing targeted expressed TCRB transcripts, as all isolated RNA had been reverse transcribed. Some clones are missing from TCRdb's copy, which holds only in-frame ones; the method was immunoSEQ multiplex PCR. The data show about 340,000 clones, with roughly 13% seen just once and about 0.015% held by the top ten. Specimen: naive CD4+ T cells from blood. The receptors here all came from a woman younger than 30 with type 1 diabetes.

CDR3 bases: TGTGCCAGCAGAAACCCGGGGGCCTACGAGCAGTACTTC. It encodes CASRNPGAYEQYF. The V call is TRBV6-5, the J call TRBJ2-7, with a weak D call TRBD2 (6 bases). This CDR3 contains 13 residues. CDR1 and CDR2 (germline): MNHEY, SVGAGI. V lost 6 bases to trimming and J lost 2 bases, with 11 bases between them.

This clone was recorded a few times. V usage is TRBV18 and J usage is TRBJ1-2, with 11 bases aligning to TRBD1. The CDR3 spans 14 residues. The trim removed 3 bases at V and 4 bases at J, leaving 1 base unmatched. Germline-derived CDR1 and CDR2 are KGHSH and LQKENI. CDR3 sequence (DNA): TGTGCCAGCTCACCCGGGACAGGGGGCTATGGCTACACCTTC. This gives the protein CASSPGTGGYGYTF.

The chain has TRBV7-3 and TRBJ2-7; 9 bases map to TRBD2. CDR1 and CDR2 (germline): SGHTA, FQGTGA. The CDR3 length is 17 residues. The V segment lost 4 bases and the J segment 5 bases; nucleotides outside the gene matches: 15. The chain's CDR3 is CASSSRLAAPRGDEQYF. The CDR3 region has the DNA TGTGCCAGCAGCTCAAGACTAGCGGCCCCCCGGGGGGACGAGCAGTACTTC. Supplemented by reference TRBV7-3 and TRBJ2-7, the full variable domain reads GAGVSQTPSNKVTEKGKYVELRCDPISGHTALYWYRQSLGQGPEFLIYFQGTGAADDSGLPNDRFFAVRPEGSVSTLKIQRTERGDSAVYLCASSSRLAAPRGDEQYFGPGTRLTVT.

The chain carries TRBV5-4 and TRBJ2-5, with 7 nucleotides matching TRBD1. Germline V lookup: CDR1 SGHNT, CDR2 YYREEE (reference sequence). The CDR3 is 15 amino acids. Unmatched junction bases numbered 8, after V lost 2 bases and J lost 4 bases. The CDR3: CASSLGQTGVETQYF. The CDR3 DNA reads as TGTGCCAGCAGCTTAGGCCAAACAGGGGTAGAGACCCAGTACTTC.

This clone was seen more than once but under ten times. This chain connects TRBV7-2 to TRBJ2-5, with D unclear. The CDR3 consists of 16 residues. Germline lookup yields CDR1 SGHTA and CDR2 FQGNSA. Trimming cost V 5 bases and J 5 bases, with 21 bases left between them. Here the CDR3 DNA reads TGTGCCAGCAGCCTATTGGGTCCAGAGGTTTACGAGACCCAGTACTTC. Its translation: CASSLLGPEVYETQYF.

The sample holds a few counts of this clone. The genes are TRBV4-1 and TRBJ2-1; D remains unclear. CDR1 is MGHRA and CDR2 is YSYEKL in the germline V gene. V was shortened by 2 bases and J by 3 bases, with 14 bases between the two germline ends. CDR3 length equals 16 residues. CDR3 in amino acids: CASSQPTQVGYNEQFF. The CDR3, as DNA: TGCGCCAGCAGCCAACCGACCCAGGTCGGCTACAATGAGCAGTTCTTC.

This chain uses TRBV5-1 with TRBJ1-2; the D is unclear. This CDR3 spans 14 amino acids. Germline CDR1 is SGHRS and CDR2 is YFSETQ. V was trimmed by 2 bases and J by 0 bases, leaving 8 bases between them. CDR3 in amino acids: CASSFSTANYGYTF. CDR3 coding DNA: TGCGCCAGCAGCTTCAGTACAGCTAACTATGGCTACACCTTC.

In this sample, this clone turned up a few times. The chain has TRBV11-2 and TRBJ1-1, with D tentatively TRBD1 (5 bases). Germline V lookup: CDR1 SGHAT, CDR2 FQNNGV. The V end lost 1 base, the J end lost 4 bases, and 10 bases lay between the germline ends. The CDR3 covers 14 residues. In nucleotides, the CDR3 is TGTGCCAGCAGCTTAGGGCAGGGCGGCACTGAAGCTTTCTTT. It translates to CASSLGQGGTEAFF.

V usage is TRBV7-2 and J usage is TRBJ2-7, with TRBD2 matching 8 bases. Trimming at V came to 5 bases and at J to 6 bases, leaving 12 bases not matched to a gene. This CDR3 is 15 amino acids long. The germline V gene encodes CDR1 SGHTA and CDR2 FQGNSA. CDR3 nucleotide sequence: TGTGCCAGCAGCGCCGGGACTAGTGGAATCACCGAGCAGTACGTC. Residues: CASSAGTSGITEQYV.

CDR3 sequence: CASSVEAQPRGETQYF. DNA for the CDR3: TGTGCCAGCAGCGTAGAGGCCCAGCCCAGGGGAGAGACCCAGTACTTC. The chain is built from TRBV9 and TRBJ2-5; weak D call: TRBD1 (6 bases). V gave up 0 bases and J gave up 4 bases, with 16 bases separating them. The CDR3 runs to 16 residues. Germline V gives CDR1 SGDLS, CDR2 YYNGEE.

This clone was recorded a few times. The chain couples TRBV27 to TRBJ2-1; D unclear. V lost 3 bases to trimming and J lost 0 bases, with 6 bases between them. Germline CDR1 MNHEY, CDR2 SMNVEV (reference sequence). The CDR3 contains 14 residues. CDR3 nucleotides: TGTGCCAGCAGTTTTCTTAGCTCCTACAATGAGCAGTTCTTC. This sequence encodes CASSFLSSYNEQFF.

This clone was observed a few times. The DNA for the CDR3 is TGCGCCAGCAGCCCCCTAAGGCGGCAGCTCGCGAACACCGGGGAGCTGTTTTTT. Its translation is CASSPLRRQLANTGELFF. The chain combines TRBV4-3 with TRBJ2-2; D not certain. The germline gives CDR1 LGHNA, CDR2 YSLEER. The ends were cut back, 4 bases at V and 0 bases at J, with 18 bases in the middle. The CDR3 extends over 18 amino acids.

V and J are TRBV7-2 and TRBJ2-7, with 7 nucleotides matching TRBD2. This CDR3 comprises 15 residues. Looked up from germline, CDR1 is SGHTA and CDR2 is FQGNSA. V lost 1 base, J lost 6 bases, and 9 bases stayed unmatched. The CDR3 spells CASSLVSGGVGEQYF. CDR3 coding DNA: TGTGCCAGCAGCTTAGTTTCGGGGGGAGTCGGCGAGCAGTACTTC.

This clone showed up just a few times. The gene calls are TRBV19 and TRBJ1-2; no clear D gene. The CDR3 sequence is 13 residues long. The V gene lost 3 bases and the J gene lost 6 bases, with 11 bases spanning the gap. Germline V lookup: CDR1 LNHDA, CDR2 SQIVND (reference sequence). CDR3 nucleotides: TGTGCCAGTAGTATCAACGGGGTGGATGGCTACACCTTC. It encodes CASSINGVDGYTF. Together with reference TRBV19 and TRBJ1-2, the CDR3 gives the full variable domain: DGGITQSPKYLFRKEGQNVTLSCEQNLNHDAMYWYRQDPGQGLRLIYYSQIVNDFQKGDIAEGYSVSREKKESFPLTVTSAQKNPTAFYLCASSINGVDGYTFGSGTRLTVV.

This clone was counted only a few times. The rearrangement joins TRBV5-4 to TRBJ2-7; 8 nucleotides agree with TRBD2. The CDR3 sequence is 15 residues long. V was clipped by 5 bases and J by 2 bases; unmatched bases: 9. Germline CDR1 and CDR2: SGHNT and YYREEE (reference sequence). The CDR3 DNA follows: TGTGCCAGCAGTCCAAGCGGGAGCTGGGCCTACGAGCAGTACTTC. It yields the protein CASSPSGSWAYEQYF.

V usage is TRBV4-1 and J usage is TRBJ1-1, with 10 bases aligning to TRBD1. V trimming: 1 base; J trimming: 3 bases; junction bases outside the gene matches: 8. The germline V gene has CDR1 MGHRA and CDR2 YSYEKL. The length of the CDR3 is 17 residues. The CDR3 loop is CASSQARDRGRDTEAFF. The CDR3 DNA follows: TGCGCCAGCAGCCAAGCGCGTGACAGGGGGCGCGACACTGAAGCTTTCTTT.

This clone was counted between two and nine times. CDR3 amino acids: CASRGGNTGELFF. The CDR3 DNA reads as TGTGCCAGCAGAGGGGGTAACACCGGGGAGCTGTTTTTT. The chain has TRBV28 and TRBJ2-2; TRBD1 is a possible D gene (6 bases). The CDR3 is made up of 13 amino acids. V lost 6 bases to trimming and J lost 2 bases, with 7 bases between them. The V gene's germline CDR1 is MDHEN and CDR2 SYDVKM. Variable domain in full (rest from reference TRBV28 and TRBJ2-2): DVKVTQSSRYLVKRTGEKVFLECVQDMDHENMFWYRQDPGLGLRLIYFSYDVKMKEKGDIPEGYSVSREKKERFSLILESASTNQTSMYLCASRGGNTGELFFGEGSRLTVL.

In this sample, this clone turned up a few times. The chain employs TRBV5-1 and TRBJ1-1, with unresolved D. The V end was cut by 5 bases, the J end by 7 bases, with 18 bases between. The CDR3 runs to 14 residues. The germline V gene has CDR1 SGHRS and CDR2 YFSETQ. This CDR3 reads CASSFVRGTGEAFF. CDR3 coding DNA: TGCGCCAGCAGTTTCGTCCGGGGTACGGGTGAAGCTTTCTTT.

The J gene is TRBJ1-2, the V gene TRBV7-9; possibly TRBD1 for D (5 bases). Trimming stripped 3 bases from V and 7 bases from J, with 12 bases between. CDR1 is SEHNR and CDR2 is FQNEAQ in the germline V gene (reference sequence). The CDR3 is made up of 13 amino acids. CDR3 amino acids: CASSLMGEGGYTF. The CDR3 coding sequence is TGTGCCAGCAGCTTGATGGGGGAGGGTGGCTACACCTTC.

This clone was detected a few times. Other DNA sequences of this sample code for an identical CDR3. The rearrangement uses TRBV5-1 and TRBJ1-1, with TRBD1 identical over 7 bases. Per germline, CDR1 SGHRS and CDR2 YFSETQ. This CDR3 has 14 amino acids. J was trimmed by 0 bases and V by 4 bases; bases with no gene match: 3. CDR3 protein: CASSAGQLNTEAFF. The CDR3 DNA reads TGCGCCAGCAGCGCGGGACAGTTGAACACTGAAGCTTTCTTT.

DNA for the CDR3: TGCAGCGTCGGACAGGGTAGCTATGGCTACACCTTC. It yields the protein CSVGQGSYGYTF. The chain links TRBV29-1 to TRBJ1-2, with 8 bases lining up with TRBD1. This CDR3 comprises 12 residues. J was trimmed by 4 bases and V by 6 bases; bases with no gene match: 4. Germline V gives CDR1 SQVTM, CDR2 ANQGSEA.

In its sample, this clone was seen a few times. This chain joins TRBV29-1 and TRBJ1-1; 7 bases fit TRBD1. There are 13 residues in the CDR3. CDR1 is SQVTM and CDR2 is ANQGSEA in the germline V gene. V lost 7 bases to trimming and J lost 1 base; unmatched junction nucleotides: 6. The CDR3 DNA is TGCAGCGCCTCGTACAGGGGGAACACTGAAGCTTTCTTT. As protein: CSASYRGNTEAFF.